This TCR beta chain was identified in a study of cytomegalovirus exposure and HLA in healthy donors. Amplification used 60 Vbeta primers and 13 Jbeta primers. The data were produced by immunoSEQ multiplex PCR, yet TCRdb's version contains in-frame clones alone and is incomplete. The data show roughly 43,000 clones, with 77% seen just once and roughly 1.5% held by the top ten. What was sequenced was PBMCs. This TCR was recovered from a man aged 30 to 45 in good health and CMV-seronegative.

CDR3 in amino acids: CASNPQGARSYEQYF. CDR3 in DNA: TGTGCCAGCAATCCCCAGGGGGCGCGGTCCTACGAGCAGTACTTC. The chain is built from TRBV28 and TRBJ2-7; 8 bases line up with TRBD1. CDR1 is MDHEN, CDR2 SYDVKM, per germline. V lost 7 bases, J lost 1 base, and 9 bases stayed unmatched. The CDR3 spans 15 residues.